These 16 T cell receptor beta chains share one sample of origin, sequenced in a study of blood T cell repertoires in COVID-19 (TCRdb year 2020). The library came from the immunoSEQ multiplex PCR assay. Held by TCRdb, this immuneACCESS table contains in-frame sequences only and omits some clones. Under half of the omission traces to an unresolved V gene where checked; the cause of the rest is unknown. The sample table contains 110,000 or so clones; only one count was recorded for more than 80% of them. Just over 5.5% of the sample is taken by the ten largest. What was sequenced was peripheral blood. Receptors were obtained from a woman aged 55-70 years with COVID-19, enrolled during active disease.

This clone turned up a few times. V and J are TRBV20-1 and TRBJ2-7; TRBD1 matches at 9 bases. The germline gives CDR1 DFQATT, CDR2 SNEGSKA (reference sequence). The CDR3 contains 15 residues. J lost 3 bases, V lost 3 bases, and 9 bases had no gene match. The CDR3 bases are TGCAGTGCTAGTGGAGGGACAGGGCACTTCTACGAGCAGTACTTC. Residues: CSASGGTGHFYEQYF.

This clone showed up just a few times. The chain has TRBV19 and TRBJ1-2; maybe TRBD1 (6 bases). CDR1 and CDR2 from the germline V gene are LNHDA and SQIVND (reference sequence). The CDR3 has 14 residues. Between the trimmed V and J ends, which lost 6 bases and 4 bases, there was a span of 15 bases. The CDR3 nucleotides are TGTGCCAGTAGACCCATCGGACAGCTCTATGGCTACACCTTC. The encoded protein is CASRPIGQLYGYTF.

CDR3 DNA sequence: TGTGCCAGCGCCTCCTCGGGGGGAGCTAACTATGGCTACACCTTC. The encoded protein is CASASSGGANYGYTF. This rearrangement joins TRBV9 to TRBJ1-2, with TRBD1 as a possible D gene (5 bases). V lost 7 bases, J lost 0 bases, and 16 bases lay in between. The V gene's germline CDR1 is SGDLS and CDR2 YYNGEE. The CDR3 has 15 residues.

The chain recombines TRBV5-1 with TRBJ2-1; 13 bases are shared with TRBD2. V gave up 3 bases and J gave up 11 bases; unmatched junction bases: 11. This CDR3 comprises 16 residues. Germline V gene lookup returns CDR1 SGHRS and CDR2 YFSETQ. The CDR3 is CASSWGTSGAKVQQFF. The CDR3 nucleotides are TGCGCCAGCAGCTGGGGGACTAGCGGGGCGAAGGTGCAGCAGTTCTTC.

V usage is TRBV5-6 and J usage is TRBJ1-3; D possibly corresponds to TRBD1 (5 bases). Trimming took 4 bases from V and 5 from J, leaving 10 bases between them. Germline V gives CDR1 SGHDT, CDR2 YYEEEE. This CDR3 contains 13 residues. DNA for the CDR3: TGTGCCAGCAGCGACGACAGCAGAAACACCATATATTTT. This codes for CASSDDSRNTIYF.

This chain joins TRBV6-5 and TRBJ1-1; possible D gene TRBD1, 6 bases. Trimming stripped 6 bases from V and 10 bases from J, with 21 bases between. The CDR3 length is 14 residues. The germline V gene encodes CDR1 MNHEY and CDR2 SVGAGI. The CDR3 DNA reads TGTGCCAGCAGCGGGCAGACAGGCTGGGTGTTAGCTTTCTTT. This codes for CASSGQTGWVLAFF.

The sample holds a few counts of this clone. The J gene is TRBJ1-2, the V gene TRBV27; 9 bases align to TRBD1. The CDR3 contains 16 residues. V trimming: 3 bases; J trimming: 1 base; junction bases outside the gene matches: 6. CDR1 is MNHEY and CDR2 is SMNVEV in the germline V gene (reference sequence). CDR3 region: CASSLGTGRGNYGYTF. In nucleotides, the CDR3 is TGTGCCAGCAGTTTGGGGACAGGGAGGGGTAACTATGGCTACACCTTC.

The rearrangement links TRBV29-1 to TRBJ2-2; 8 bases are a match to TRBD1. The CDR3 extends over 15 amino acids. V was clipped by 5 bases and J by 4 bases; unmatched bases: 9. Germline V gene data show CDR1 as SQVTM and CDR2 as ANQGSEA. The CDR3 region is CSVSTGALATGELFF. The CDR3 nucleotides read TGCAGCGTTTCGACAGGGGCCTTGGCCACCGGGGAGCTGTTTTTT.

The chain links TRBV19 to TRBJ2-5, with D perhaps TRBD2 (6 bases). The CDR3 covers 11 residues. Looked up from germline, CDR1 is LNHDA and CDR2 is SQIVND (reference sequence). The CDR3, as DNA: TGTGCGTTACTAGCCCAAGAGACCCAGTACTTC. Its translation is CALLAQETQYF.

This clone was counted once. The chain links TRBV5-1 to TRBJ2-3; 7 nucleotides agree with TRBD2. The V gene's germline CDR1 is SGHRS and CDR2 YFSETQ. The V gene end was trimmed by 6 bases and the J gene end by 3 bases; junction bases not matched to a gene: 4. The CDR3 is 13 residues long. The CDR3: CASTEAGTDTQYF. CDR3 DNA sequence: TGCGCCAGCACAGAAGCGGGGACAGATACGCAGTATTTT.

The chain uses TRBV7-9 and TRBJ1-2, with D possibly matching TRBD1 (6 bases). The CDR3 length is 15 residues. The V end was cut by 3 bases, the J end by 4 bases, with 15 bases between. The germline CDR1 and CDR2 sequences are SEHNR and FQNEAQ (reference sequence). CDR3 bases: TGTGCCAGCAGCTTCACTGTCGACAGGATCTATGGCTACACCTTC. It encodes CASSFTVDRIYGYTF.

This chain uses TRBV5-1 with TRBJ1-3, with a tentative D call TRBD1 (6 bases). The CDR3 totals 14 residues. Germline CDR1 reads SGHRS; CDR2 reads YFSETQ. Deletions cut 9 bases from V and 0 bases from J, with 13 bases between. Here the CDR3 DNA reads TGCGCCACCAAACAGGGAAGCTCTGGAAACACCATATATTTT. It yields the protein CATKQGSSGNTIYF.

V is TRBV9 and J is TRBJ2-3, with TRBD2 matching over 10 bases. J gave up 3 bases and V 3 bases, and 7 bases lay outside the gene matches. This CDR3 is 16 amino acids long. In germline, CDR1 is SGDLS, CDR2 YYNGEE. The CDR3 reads CASSGPSGGWTDTQYF. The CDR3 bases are TGTGCCAGCAGCGGTCCTAGCGGGGGTTGGACAGATACGCAGTATTTT. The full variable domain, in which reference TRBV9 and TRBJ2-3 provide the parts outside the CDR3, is DSGVTQTPKHLITATGQRVTLRCSPRSGDLSVYWYQQSLDQGLQFLIQYYNGEERAKGNILERFSAQQFPDLHSELNLSSLELGDSALYFCASSGPSGGWTDTQYFGPGTRLTVL.

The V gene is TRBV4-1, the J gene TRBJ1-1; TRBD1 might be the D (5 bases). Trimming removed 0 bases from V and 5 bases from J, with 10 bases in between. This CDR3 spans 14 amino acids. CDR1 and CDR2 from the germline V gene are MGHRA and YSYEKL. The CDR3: CASSQEEYRTEAFF. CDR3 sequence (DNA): TGCGCCAGCAGCCAAGAGGAATACAGGACTGAAGCTTTCTTT.

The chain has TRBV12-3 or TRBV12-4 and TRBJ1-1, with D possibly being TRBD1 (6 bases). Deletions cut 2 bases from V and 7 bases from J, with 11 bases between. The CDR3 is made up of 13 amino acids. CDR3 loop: CASSLSRGGEAFF. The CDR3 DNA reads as TGTGCCAGCAGTTTAAGCAGGGGTGGTGAAGCTTTCTTT.

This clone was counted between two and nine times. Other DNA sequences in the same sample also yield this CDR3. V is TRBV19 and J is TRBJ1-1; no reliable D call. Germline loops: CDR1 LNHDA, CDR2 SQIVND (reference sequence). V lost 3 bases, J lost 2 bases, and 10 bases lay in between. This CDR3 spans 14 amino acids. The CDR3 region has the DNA TGTGCCAGTAGTATCCGGGAGGAAAACACTGAAGCTTTCTTT. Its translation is CASSIREENTEAFF. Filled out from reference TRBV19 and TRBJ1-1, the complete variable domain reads DGGITQSPKYLFRKEGQNVTLSCEQNLNHDAMYWYRQDPGQGLRLIYYSQIVNDFQKGDIAEGYSVSREKKESFPLTVTSAQKNPTAFYLCASSIREENTEAFFGQGTRLTVV.